The source of this T cell receptor (beta chain) is a study of blood T cells in healthy people across ages. J was trimmed by 5 bases and V by 6 bases; bases with no gene match: 7. Germline assignment: CDR1 LNHDA and CDR2 SQIVND (reference sequence). There are 15 residues in the CDR3. This clonotype came up a few times. Antigen unknown. Study results and limitations: The fall in TCR beta diversity per million T cells was roughly linear with age. It was found that TCR beta diversity correlated strongly with the percentage of naive T cells.

The authors ran a second PCR of roughly 7 to 11 cycles using a sample-barcoded 5' primer and a J-beta primer mix. MiXCR, run by TCRdb on the 5' RACE reads, gives a single entry per CDR3 protein. The profile shows 710,000 or so distinct CDR3 sequences, around 32% of them singletons. The chain couples TRBV19 to TRBJ2-2, with 9 nucleotides matching TRBD1. What was sequenced was blood. This clonotype was sampled from a woman aged 80 or older in good health. CDR3 sequence (DNA): TGTGCCAGTAGAATCGGACAGGGGCGTACCGGGGAGCTGTTTTTT. Its translation is CASRIGQGRTGELFF. Complete variable domain (other parts from reference TRBV19 and TRBJ2-2): DGGITQSPKYLFRKEGQNVTLSCEQNLNHDAMYWYRQDPGQGLRLIYYSQIVNDFQKGDIAEGYSVSREKKESFPLTVTSAQKNPTAFYLCASRIGQGRTGELFFGEGSRLTVL.